The rows below give T cell receptor beta chains drawn from one sample of a study of metastatic and nonmetastatic thyroid tumors. TCRdb re-clonotyped the PCR reads via MiXCR. Counted here are roughly 70,000 clones, roughly 18% occurring once; the ten biggest clones make up 10% to 15%. The sequenced sample was blood. The receptors here all came from a female donor with papillary thyroid cancer or a benign thyroid nodule (not recorded which). Some clones in this sample may be carry-over from other donors' samples. Each CDR3 is given with its conserved first and last residue. The D gene is left open where the match is weak. Rows give clone size only sometimes, using once, few, many, or a class for an expanded clone.

v_gene: TRBV12-3/TRBV12-4; j_gene: TRBJ1-6; abundance: -; d_gene: -; CDR3aa: CASSFLGSPLHF; CDR3nt: TGTGCCAGCAGTTTCTTGGGTTCACCCCTCCACTTT
v_gene: TRBV7-9; j_gene: TRBJ2-3; abundance: many; d_gene: -; CDR3aa: CASSFSGDTQYF; CDR3nt: TGTGCCAGCAGCTTTAGCGGAGATACGCAGTATTTT
v_gene: TRBV6-1; j_gene: TRBJ2-7; abundance: few; d_gene: -; CDR3aa: CASRIRTGAKQYF; CDR3nt: TGTGCCAGCAGAATACGGACGGGGGCCAAGCAGTACTTC
v_gene: TRBV7-2; j_gene: TRBJ2-1; abundance: many; d_gene: TRBD2; CDR3aa: CASSLGGSINEQFF; CDR3nt: TGTGCCAGCAGCTTAGGCGGGAGCATCAATGAGCAGTTCTTC
v_gene: TRBV7-8; j_gene: TRBJ1-6; abundance: many; d_gene: TRBD1; CDR3aa: CASSSSRDRGSPLHF; CDR3nt: TGTGCCAGCAGCTCCTCCCGGGACAGGGGTTCACCCCTCCACTTT
v_gene: TRBV6-1; j_gene: TRBJ2-7; abundance: many; d_gene: TRBD2; CDR3aa: CASRTSGVAYEQYF; CDR3nt: TGTGCCAGCAGGACTAGCGGGGTGGCCTACGAGCAGTACTTC
v_gene: TRBV25-1; j_gene: TRBJ2-1; abundance: many; d_gene: TRBD2; CDR3aa: CASSEGSGSWNEQFF; CDR3nt: TGTGCCAGCAGTGAAGGTAGCGGGAGTTGGAATGAGCAGTTCTTC
v_gene: TRBV19; j_gene: TRBJ1-2; abundance: many; d_gene: -; CDR3aa: CASSIGRLNYGYTF; CDR3nt: TGTGCCAGTAGTATTGGGCGGCTTAACTATGGCTACACCTTC
v_gene: TRBV20-1; j_gene: TRBJ2-1; abundance: many; d_gene: TRBD1; CDR3aa: CSARGVGDRLHNEQFF; CDR3nt: TGCAGTGCTAGGGGGGTGGGGGACAGACTCCACAATGAGCAGTTCTTC
v_gene: TRBV20-1; j_gene: TRBJ2-3; abundance: few; d_gene: TRBD1; CDR3aa: CSARLWTGGTDTQYF; CDR3nt: TGCAGTGCTAGGCTCTGGACAGGCGGCACAGATACGCAGTATTTT